Sequencing of this TCR beta chain was carried out in a study of T cell responses to AZD1222 COVID-19 vaccine (dated by TCRdb to the early 2020s). Notes on the research overall: TCR sequencing covered some 240 trial participants: 200 to 220 given two doses of AZD1222 and 26 given two doses of MenACWY control vaccine. Trial participants were enrolled into age subgroups of 18-55, 56-69 and 70-plus years, which contained around 150, 28 and 57 TCR-sequenced participants, respectively.

On this clone: Which antigen it targets is not known. No base quality values were provided; no much bigger clone lies one nucleotide off.

The CDR3 regions of human TCRbeta chains were analyzed by immunosequencing. The authors' pipeline ran thus. Repertoire TCRs were checked for matches against a reference library of SARS-CoV-2-specific TCRs that had been generated using the MIRA antigen-specificity platform. Breadth meant the fraction of unique TCRs that were SARS-CoV-2-associated, whereas depth meant the fraction of total T cells that were SARS-CoV-2-associated. Using the MIRA data, each spike-specific TCR was assigned both to the spike region to which the TCR was reactive and to a CD4 or CD8 class. Log10-transformed breadth and depth values were compared by one-way ANOVA with Sidak's multiple comparisons tests. Not all clones reach the TCRdb copy of this immuneACCESS table, which keeps in-frame sequences only. Checked studies attribute under half of the gap to unresolved V genes and leave the rest unexplained. V and J calls and clone size are copied from that table; D and trimming were computed from the DNA. The sample table holds 150,000 to 250,000 clones, of which 90% to 95% were seen once. Together, the top ten hold about 1% of the sample.

This sample's time point label indicates: about 28 days (+/-7) after the second vaccine dose. AZD1222 recipients given second doses at about 4 weeks or at about 12 weeks were pooled, since spike-specific TCR depth and breadth were not found to differ between the two schedules. The vaccinee samples were drawn from two UK trials, COV001 and COV002, one of which was a single-blind randomized controlled phase 2/3 trial testing AZD1222 (ChAdOx1 nCoV-19) in healthy adults. For TCRbeta chain sequencing, PBMC samples were collected from trial participants at day 0 and at day 28 after the second dose. Findings and caveats that apply to the study as a whole: CD4 TCRs associated with the vaccine covered the entire spike protein, and the dominant responses were in regions 160-218 and 743-854. Reportedly, close to half of the unique spike-specific TCRs recognized epitopes lying outside the regions that are mutated in the B.1.351 and B.1.1.7 variants. Participants were mostly white British and included more females than males, and it was suggested by the authors that clonal diversity may have been underestimated. Because no day 14 peak-response samples were available, repertoires were characterized only after the peak T cell response. The 56-69-year group was small, and its depth increase did not reach significance, likely because of low power. Only five or six AZD1222 recipients were SARS-CoV-2 seropositive at baseline, limiting conclusions about previously exposed vaccinees. After two AZD1222 doses, both the breadth and the depth of spike-specific TCRs were significantly higher than at day 0 and than in MenACWY recipients.

The CDR3 runs 16 amino acids, cysteine and phenylalanine included. The DNA shown is the 48-base CDR3, in frame from base 1. CDR1 SGHVS and CDR2 FQNEAQ are derived from the germline V gene. V is shortened by 5 bases, J by 8 bases, and the region joining them spans 21 bases. The sequencing here drew on peripheral blood, taken 28 days after the second AZD1222 dose. The chain joins TRBV7-8 to TRBJ1-4; the D gene is perhaps TRBD1, from 5 matching bases. The source of this sequence is an adult who received the AZD1222 COVID-19 vaccine. The DNA reads TGTGCCAGCAGCCCGAAGACAGCCCTATCTCCAGAAAAACTGTTTTTT. Its protein reads: CASSPKTALSPEKLFF.